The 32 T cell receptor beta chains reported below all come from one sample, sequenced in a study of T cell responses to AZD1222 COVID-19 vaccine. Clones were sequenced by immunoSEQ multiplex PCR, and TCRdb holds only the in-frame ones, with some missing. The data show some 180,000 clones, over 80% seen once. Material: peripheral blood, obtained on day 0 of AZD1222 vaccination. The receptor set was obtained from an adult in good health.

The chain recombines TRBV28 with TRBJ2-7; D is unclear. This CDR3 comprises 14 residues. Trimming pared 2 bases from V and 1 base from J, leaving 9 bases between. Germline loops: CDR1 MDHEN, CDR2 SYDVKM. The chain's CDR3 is CASSLKRGSYEQYF. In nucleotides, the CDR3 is TGTGCCAGCAGTTTAAAGCGCGGTTCCTACGAGCAGTACTTC. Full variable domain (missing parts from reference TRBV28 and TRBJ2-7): DVKVTQSSRYLVKRTGEKVFLECVQDMDHENMFWYRQDPGLGLRLIYFSYDVKMKEKGDIPEGYSVSREKKERFSLILESASTNQTSMYLCASSLKRGSYEQYFGPGTRLTVT.

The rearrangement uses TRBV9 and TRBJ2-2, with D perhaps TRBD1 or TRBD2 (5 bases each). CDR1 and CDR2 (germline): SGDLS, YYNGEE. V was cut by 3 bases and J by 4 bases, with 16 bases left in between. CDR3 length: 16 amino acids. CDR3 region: CASSGQRVMGTGELFF. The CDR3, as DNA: TGTGCCAGCAGCGGACAGAGGGTAATGGGCACCGGGGAGCTGTTTTTT. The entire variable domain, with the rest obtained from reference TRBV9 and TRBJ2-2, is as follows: DSGVTQTPKHLITATGQRVTLRCSPRSGDLSVYWYQQSLDQGLQFLIQYYNGEERAKGNILERFSAQQFPDLHSELNLSSLELGDSALYFCASSGQRVMGTGELFFGEGSRLTVL.

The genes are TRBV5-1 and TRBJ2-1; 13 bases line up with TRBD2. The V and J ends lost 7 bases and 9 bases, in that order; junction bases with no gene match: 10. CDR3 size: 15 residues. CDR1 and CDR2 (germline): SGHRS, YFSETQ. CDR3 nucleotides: TGCGCCAGCTGGACCGGGACTAGCGGGAACGGTGAGCAGTTCTTC. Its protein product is CASWTGTSGNGEQFF.

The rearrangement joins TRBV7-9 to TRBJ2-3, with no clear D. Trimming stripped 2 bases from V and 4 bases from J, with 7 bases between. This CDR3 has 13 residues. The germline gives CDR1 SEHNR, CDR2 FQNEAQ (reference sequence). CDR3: CASSLMVADTQYF. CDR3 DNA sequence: TGTGCCAGCAGCTTAATGGTAGCAGATACGCAGTATTTT.

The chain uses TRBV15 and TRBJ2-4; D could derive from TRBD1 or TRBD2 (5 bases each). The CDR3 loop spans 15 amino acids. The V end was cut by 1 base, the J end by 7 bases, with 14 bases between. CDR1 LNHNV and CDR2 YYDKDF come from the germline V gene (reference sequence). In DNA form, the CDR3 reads TGTGCCACCAGCAGAGGCGAGGGGTTACTCAACATTCAGTACTTC. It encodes CATSRGEGLLNIQYF.

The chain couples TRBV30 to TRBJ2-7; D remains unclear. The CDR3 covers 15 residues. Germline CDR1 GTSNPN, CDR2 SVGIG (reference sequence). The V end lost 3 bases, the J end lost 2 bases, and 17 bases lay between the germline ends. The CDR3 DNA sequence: TGTGCCTGGAGCCTTAATAGGGTCCGTCCCTACGAGCAGTACTTC. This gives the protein CAWSLNRVRPYEQYF.

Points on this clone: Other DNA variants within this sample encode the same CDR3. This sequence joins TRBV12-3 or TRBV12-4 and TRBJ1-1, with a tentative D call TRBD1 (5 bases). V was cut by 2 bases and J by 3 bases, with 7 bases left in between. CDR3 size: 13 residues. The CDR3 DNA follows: TGTGCCAGCAGTTTATGGGGGGACACTGAAGCTTTCTTT. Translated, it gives CASSLWGDTEAFF.

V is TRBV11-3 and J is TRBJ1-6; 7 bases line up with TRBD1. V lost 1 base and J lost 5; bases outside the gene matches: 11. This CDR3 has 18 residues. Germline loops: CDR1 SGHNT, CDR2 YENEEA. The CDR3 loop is CASSLGRTGAPHNSPLHF. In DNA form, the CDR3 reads TGTGCCAGCAGCTTAGGTCGAACAGGGGCCCCCCATAATTCACCCCTCCACTTT. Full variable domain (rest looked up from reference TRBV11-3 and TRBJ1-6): EAGVVQSPRYKIIEKKQPVAFWCNPISGHNTLYWYLQNLGQGPELLIRYENEEAVDDSQLPKDRFSAERLKGVDSTLKIQPAELGDSAVYLCASSLGRTGAPHNSPLHFGNGTRLTVT.

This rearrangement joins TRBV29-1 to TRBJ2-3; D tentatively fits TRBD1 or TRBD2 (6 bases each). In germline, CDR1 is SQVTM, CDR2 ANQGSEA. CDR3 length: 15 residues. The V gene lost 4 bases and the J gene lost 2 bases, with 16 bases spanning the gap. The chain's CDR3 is CSVVGGRPFTDTQYF. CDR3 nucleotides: TGCAGCGTTGTCGGGGGCCGCCCCTTCACAGATACGCAGTATTTT.

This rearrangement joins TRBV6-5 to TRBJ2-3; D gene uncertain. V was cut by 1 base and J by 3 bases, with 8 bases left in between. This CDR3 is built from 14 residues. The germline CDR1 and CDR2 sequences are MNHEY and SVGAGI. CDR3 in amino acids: CASSYYHQTDTQYF. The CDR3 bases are TGTGCCAGCAGTTACTATCATCAAACAGATACGCAGTATTTT.

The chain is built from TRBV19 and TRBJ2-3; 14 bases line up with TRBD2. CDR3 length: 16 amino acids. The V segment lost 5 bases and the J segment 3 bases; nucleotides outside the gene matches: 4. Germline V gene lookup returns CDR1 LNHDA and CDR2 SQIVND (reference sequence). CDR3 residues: CASSEGLAGATDTQYF. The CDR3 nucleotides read TGTGCCAGTAGTGAGGGACTAGCGGGGGCTACAGATACGCAGTATTTT.

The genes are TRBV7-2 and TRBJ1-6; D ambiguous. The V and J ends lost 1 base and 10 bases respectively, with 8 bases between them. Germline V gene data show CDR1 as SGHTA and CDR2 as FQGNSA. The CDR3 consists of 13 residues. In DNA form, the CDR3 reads TGTGCCAGCAGCTTAGGGCTCGAATCACCCCTCCACTTT. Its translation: CASSLGLESPLHF.

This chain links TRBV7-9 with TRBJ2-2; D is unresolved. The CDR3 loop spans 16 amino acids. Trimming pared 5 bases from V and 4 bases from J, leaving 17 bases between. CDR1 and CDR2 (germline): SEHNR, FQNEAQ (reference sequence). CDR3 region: CASSERTALGTGELFF. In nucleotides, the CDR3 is TGTGCCAGCAGCGAAAGGACCGCCTTGGGCACCGGGGAGCTGTTTTTT.

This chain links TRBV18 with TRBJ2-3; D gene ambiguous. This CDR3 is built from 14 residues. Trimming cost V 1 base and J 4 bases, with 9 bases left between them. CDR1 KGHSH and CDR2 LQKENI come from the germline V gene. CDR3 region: CASSPRQSPDTQYF. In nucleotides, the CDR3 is TGTGCCAGCTCACCACGCCAGAGTCCAGATACGCAGTATTTT.

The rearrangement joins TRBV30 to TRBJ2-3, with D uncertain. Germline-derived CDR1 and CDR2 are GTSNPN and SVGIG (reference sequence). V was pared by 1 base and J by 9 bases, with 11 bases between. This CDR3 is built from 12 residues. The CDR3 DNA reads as TGTGCCTGGAGTGCCCGGACCGAGACGCAGTATTTT. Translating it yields CAWSARTETQYF.

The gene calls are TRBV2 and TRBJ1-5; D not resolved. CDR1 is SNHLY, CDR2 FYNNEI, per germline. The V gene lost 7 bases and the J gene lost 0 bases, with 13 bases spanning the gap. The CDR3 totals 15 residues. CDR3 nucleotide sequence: TGTGCCAGCAAGCTCCGTCCTTATAGCAATCAGCCCCAGCATTTT. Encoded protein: CASKLRPYSNQPQHF.

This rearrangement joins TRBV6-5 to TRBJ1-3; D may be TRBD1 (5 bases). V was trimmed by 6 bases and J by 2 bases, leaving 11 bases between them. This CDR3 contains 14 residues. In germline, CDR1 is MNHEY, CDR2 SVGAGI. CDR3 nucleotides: TGTGCCAGCAGGGACACGGGTGCTGGAAACACCATATATTTT. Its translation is CASRDTGAGNTIYF.

CDR3 in amino acids: CASSATGNNSPLHF. The CDR3, as DNA: TGCGCCAGCAGTGCGACAGGGAACAATTCACCCCTCCACTTT. The rearrangement uses TRBV10-2 and TRBJ1-6; 7 bases fit TRBD1. The CDR3 sequence is 14 residues long. V lost 4 bases, J lost 7 bases, and 4 bases stayed unmatched. Per germline, CDR1 WSHSY and CDR2 SAAADI.

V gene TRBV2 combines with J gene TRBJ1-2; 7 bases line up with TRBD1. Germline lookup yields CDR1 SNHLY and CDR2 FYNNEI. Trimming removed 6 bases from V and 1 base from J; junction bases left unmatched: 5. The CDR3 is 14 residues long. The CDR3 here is CASREGQNNYGYTF. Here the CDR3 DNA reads TGTGCCAGCAGGGAGGGACAGAATAACTATGGCTACACCTTC.

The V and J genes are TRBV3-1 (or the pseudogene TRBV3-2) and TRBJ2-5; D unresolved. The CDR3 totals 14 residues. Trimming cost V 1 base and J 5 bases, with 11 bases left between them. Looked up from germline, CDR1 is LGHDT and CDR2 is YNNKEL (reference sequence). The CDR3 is CASSQVTSAETQYF. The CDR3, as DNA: TGTGCCAGCAGCCAAGTTACATCAGCGGAGACCCAGTACTTC.

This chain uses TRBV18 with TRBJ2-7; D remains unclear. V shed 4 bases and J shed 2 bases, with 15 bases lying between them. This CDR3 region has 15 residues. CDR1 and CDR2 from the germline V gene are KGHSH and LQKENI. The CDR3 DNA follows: TGTGCCAGCTCACGATCCGACTCTAAGGCCTACGAGCAGTACTTC. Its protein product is CASSRSDSKAYEQYF.

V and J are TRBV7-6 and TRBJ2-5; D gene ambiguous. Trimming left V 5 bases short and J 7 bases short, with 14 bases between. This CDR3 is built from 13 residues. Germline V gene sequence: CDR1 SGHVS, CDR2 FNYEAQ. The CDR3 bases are TGTGCCAGCAGCACAGATAGGGTGGGGACCCAGTACTTC. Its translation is CASSTDRVGTQYF. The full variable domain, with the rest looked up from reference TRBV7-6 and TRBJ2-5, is GAGVSQSPRYKVTKRGQDVALRCDPISGHVSLYWYRQALGQGPEFLTYFNYEAQQDKSGLPNDRFSAERPEGSISTLTIQRTEQRDSAMYRCASSTDRVGTQYFGPGTRLLVL.

CDR3 bases: TGCGCCAGCAGCCAAGGTGGCTTGAAGGACACAGCCTACGAGCAGTACTTC. Protein product: CASSQGGLKDTAYEQYF. V usage is TRBV4-1 and J usage is TRBJ2-7, with D possibly TRBD1 on 5 matching bases. CDR1 MGHRA and CDR2 YSYEKL come from the germline V gene. The CDR3 runs 17 residues. V lost 1 base, J lost 2 bases, and 18 bases lay in between.

The CDR3 DNA follows: TGTGCCAGCAGCCTGGGGTATTCCTACAATGAGCAGTTCTTC. Protein sequence: CASSLGYSYNEQFF. The rearrangement links TRBV7-9 to TRBJ2-1; no clear D gene. The CDR3 is 14 amino acids. V gave up 5 bases and J gave up 1 base, with 9 bases separating them. CDR1 SEHNR and CDR2 FQNEAQ come from the germline V gene (reference sequence).

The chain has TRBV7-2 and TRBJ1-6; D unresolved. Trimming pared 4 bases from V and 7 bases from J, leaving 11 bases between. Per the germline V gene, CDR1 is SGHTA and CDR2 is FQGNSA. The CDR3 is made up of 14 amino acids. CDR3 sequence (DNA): TGTGCCAGCAGCTCGGGGAGTGACAATTCACCCCTCCACTTT. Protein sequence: CASSSGSDNSPLHF.

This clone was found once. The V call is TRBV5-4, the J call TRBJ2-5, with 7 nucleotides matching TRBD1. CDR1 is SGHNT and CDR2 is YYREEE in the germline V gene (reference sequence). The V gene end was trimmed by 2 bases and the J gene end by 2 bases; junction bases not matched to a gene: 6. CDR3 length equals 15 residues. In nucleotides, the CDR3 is TGTGCCAGCAGCTTCCCCGGGGACAGACAAGAGACCCAGTACTTC. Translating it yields CASSFPGDRQETQYF. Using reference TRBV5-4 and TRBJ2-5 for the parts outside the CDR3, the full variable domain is ETGVTQSPTHLIKTRGQQVTLRCSSQSGHNTVSWYQQALGQGPQFIFQYYREEENGRGNFPPRFSGLQFPNYSSELNVNALELDDSALYLCASSFPGDRQETQYFGPGTRLLVL.

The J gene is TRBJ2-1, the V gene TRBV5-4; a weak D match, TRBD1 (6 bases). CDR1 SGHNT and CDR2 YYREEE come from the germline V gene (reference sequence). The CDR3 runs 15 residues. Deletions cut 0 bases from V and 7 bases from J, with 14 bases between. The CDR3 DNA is TGTGCCAGCAGCTTGGATGGCAGGGGCGGGAATGAGCAGTTCTTC. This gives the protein CASSLDGRGGNEQFF.

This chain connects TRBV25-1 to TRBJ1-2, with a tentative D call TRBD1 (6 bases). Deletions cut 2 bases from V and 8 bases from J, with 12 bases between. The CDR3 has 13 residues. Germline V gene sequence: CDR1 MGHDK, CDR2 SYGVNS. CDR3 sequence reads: CASSEGGLGGYTF. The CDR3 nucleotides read TGTGCCAGCAGTGAAGGGGGCCTTGGCGGCTACACCTTC.

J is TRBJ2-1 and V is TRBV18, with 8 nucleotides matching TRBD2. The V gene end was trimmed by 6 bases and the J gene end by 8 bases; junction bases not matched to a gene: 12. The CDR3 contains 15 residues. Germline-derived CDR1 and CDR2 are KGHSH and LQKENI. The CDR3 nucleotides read TGTGCCAGCTCCGGGGGGGCTTATTTCATCGATGAGCAGTTCTTC. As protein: CASSGGAYFIDEQFF.

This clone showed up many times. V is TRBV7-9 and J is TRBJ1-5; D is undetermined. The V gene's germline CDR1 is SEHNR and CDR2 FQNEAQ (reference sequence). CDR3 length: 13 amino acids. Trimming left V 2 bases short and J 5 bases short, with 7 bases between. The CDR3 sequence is CASSLQEDQPQHF. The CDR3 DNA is TGTGCCAGCAGCTTACAAGAGGATCAGCCCCAGCATTTT.

The CDR3 bases are TGTGCCAGCAGCCAATTTGCGAACGCCGGGGGAGGTATCAGGGCAAATAGCAATCAGCCCCAGCATTTT. Translation gives CASSQFANAGGGIRANSNQPQHF. The chain couples TRBV3-1 (or the pseudogene TRBV3-2) to TRBJ1-5; TRBD1 is a possible D gene (5 bases). CDR1 and CDR2 (germline): LGHDT, YNNKEL (reference sequence). This CDR3 region has 23 residues. V was clipped by 2 bases and J by 0 bases, with 32 bases between them.

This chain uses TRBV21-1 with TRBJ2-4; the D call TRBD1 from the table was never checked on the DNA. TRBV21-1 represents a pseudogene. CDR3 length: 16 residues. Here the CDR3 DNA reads TGTGCCAGCAGCAATTCTCACAGGGGGCCTAAAAACATTCAGTACTTC. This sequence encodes CASSNSHRGPKNIQYF.